A single sample gave rise to the 17 T cell receptor beta chains below, sequenced in a study of cytomegalovirus exposure and HLA in healthy donors. A multiplex PCR was run with 60 Vbeta primers and 13 Jbeta primers. Produced via immunoSEQ multiplex PCR; TCRdb's table is partial and in-frame only. The table includes about 200,000 clones, about 77% detected once. Sample: PBMCs. The receptors stem from a woman younger than 45 in good health and CMV-seronegative.

The rearrangement links TRBV27 to TRBJ2-1; D may be TRBD1 (5 bases). This CDR3 contains 15 residues. Trimming removed 5 bases from V and 3 bases from J, with 14 bases in between. Per the germline V gene, CDR1 is MNHEY and CDR2 is SMNVEV (reference sequence). DNA for the CDR3: TGTGCCAGCAGTCCCGACAGACCCCTCTACAATGAGCAGTTCTTC. It translates to CASSPDRPLYNEQFF.

V and J are TRBV6-6 and TRBJ1-3, with D perhaps TRBD1 (6 bases). The V and J ends lost 2 bases and 0 bases respectively, with 11 bases between them. The germline gives CDR1 MNHNY, CDR2 SVGAGI (reference sequence). The CDR3 has 16 residues. The CDR3 is CASSYGRQASGNTIYF. The CDR3 nucleotides are TGTGCCAGCAGTTACGGGAGACAGGCCTCTGGAAACACCATATATTTT.

The chain's CDR3 is CATSARSNEQYF. For the CDR3, the DNA is TGTGCCACCAGCGCCAGGTCAAACGAGCAGTACTTC. This chain connects TRBV15 to TRBJ2-7; D gene unclear. The CDR3 has 12 residues. Per the germline V gene, CDR1 is LNHNV and CDR2 is YYDKDF (reference sequence). V lost 5 bases and J lost 5, with 10 bases in between.

The V gene is TRBV29-1, the J gene TRBJ1-2; no definite D call. The V end lost 4 bases, the J end lost 6 bases, and 15 bases lay between the germline ends. The CDR3 runs to 13 residues. Germline V gene lookup returns CDR1 SQVTM and CDR2 ANQGSEA. The CDR3 loop reads CSVVDGKVHGYTF. In DNA, the CDR3 is TGCAGCGTTGTGGACGGGAAGGTCCATGGCTACACCTTC.

The rearrangement uses TRBV30 and TRBJ2-7; the match to TRBD2 covers 9 bases. The V and J ends lost 0 bases and 2 bases, in that order; junction bases with no gene match: 5. Germline CDR1 GTSNPN, CDR2 SVGIG (reference sequence). This CDR3 has 15 residues. CDR3 DNA: TGTGCCTGGAGTGTATGGGCGGGGGGGCCCTACGAGCAGTACTTC. Translated, it gives CAWSVWAGGPYEQYF.

V is TRBV9 and J is TRBJ2-1; 7 positions match TRBD1. The germline CDR1 and CDR2 sequences are SGDLS and YYNGEE. The CDR3 loop spans 14 amino acids. Trimming took 4 bases from V and 8 from J; bases not matched to a gene: 9. As DNA, the CDR3 is TGTGCCAGCAGCCCCCGACAGGGTGGGGATGAGCAGTTCTTC. It codes for CASSPRQGGDEQFF.

V is TRBV5-4 and J is TRBJ1-6, with TRBD1 matching 7 bases. Per the germline V gene, CDR1 is SGHNT and CDR2 is YYREEE (reference sequence). V lost 0 bases to trimming and J lost 2 bases; unmatched junction nucleotides: 5. This CDR3 comprises 17 residues. The DNA of the CDR3 is TGTGCCAGCAGCTTGGTGGGGGACAGTGCCTATAATTCACCCCTCCACTTT. Amino acid sequence: CASSLVGDSAYNSPLHF.

This chain links TRBV7-9 with TRBJ2-3; TRBD2 is a possible D gene (6 bases). V lost 5 bases to trimming and J lost 1 base, with 13 bases between them. The germline V gene has CDR1 SEHNR and CDR2 FQNEAQ (reference sequence). The CDR3 totals 15 residues. The CDR3 DNA reads as TGTGCCAGCAGCCCCTTCGCGGGGCGCACAGATACGCAGTATTTT. It is translated as CASSPFAGRTDTQYF.

The genes are TRBV6-1 and TRBJ1-1; D not resolved. The V and J ends lost 7 bases and 4 bases respectively, with 10 bases between them. The germline CDR1 and CDR2 sequences are MNHNS and SASEGT. CDR3 size: 12 residues. The CDR3 is CASTLSGTEAFF. Written as DNA, the CDR3 is TGTGCCAGCACGTTGTCAGGCACTGAAGCTTTCTTT.

The chain joins TRBV10-1 to TRBJ1-1; TRBD1 agrees at 9 bases. V was clipped by 2 bases and J by 4 bases; unmatched bases: 5. CDR1 and CDR2 from the germline V gene are WNHNN and SYGVQD (reference sequence). This CDR3 spans 15 amino acids. CDR3 sequence: CASSEGQGSLTEAFF. DNA for the CDR3: TGCGCCAGCAGTGAGGGACAGGGGAGTCTCACTGAAGCTTTCTTT.

J is TRBJ2-1 and V is TRBV6-5; 8 bases are a match to TRBD1. Germline assignment: CDR1 MNHEY and CDR2 SVGAGI. Trimming at V came to 2 bases and at J to 6 bases, leaving 6 bases not matched to a gene. The CDR3 totals 15 residues. CDR3 DNA: TGTGCCAGCAGTTACCAGGGGGCGGGTGTCAATGAGCAGTTCTTC. This translates into CASSYQGAGVNEQFF.

This chain links TRBV28 with TRBJ2-7; tentative D call: TRBD1 (6 bases). With 6 bases removed from V and 5 bases from J, the gap between germline ends came to 11 bases. Germline CDR1 and CDR2: MDHEN and SYDVKM. The CDR3 sequence is 12 residues long. The CDR3 region has the DNA TGTGCCAGCAGGAGACAGGTCCACGAGCAGTACTTC. Amino acids: CASRRQVHEQYF. Full variable domain (missing parts from reference TRBV28 and TRBJ2-7): DVKVTQSSRYLVKRTGEKVFLECVQDMDHENMFWYRQDPGLGLRLIYFSYDVKMKEKGDIPEGYSVSREKKERFSLILESASTNQTSMYLCASRRQVHEQYFGPGTRLTVT.

V is TRBV7-2 and J is TRBJ2-5; a weak D match, TRBD1 (5 bases). CDR1 SGHTA and CDR2 FQGNSA come from the germline V gene. The germline V and J ends were trimmed by 1 base and 5 bases, with 14 bases remaining between them. The CDR3 covers 15 residues. CDR3 loop: CASSLGNQGRETQYF. In DNA, the CDR3 is TGTGCCAGCAGCTTAGGTAACCAGGGCAGGGAGACCCAGTACTTC.

The rearrangement joins TRBV4-1 to TRBJ1-5; D is uncertain. Germline CDR1 is MGHRA and CDR2 is YSYEKL. The CDR3 contains 18 residues. Trimming removed 1 base at V and 0 bases at J, with 16 bases between. The CDR3 DNA reads TGCGCCAGCAGCCAAGTTATAGTGACGGGGTATAGCAATCAGCCCCAGCATTTT. It encodes CASSQVIVTGYSNQPQHF.

The rearrangement joins TRBV6-1 to TRBJ2-1, with a tentative D call TRBD2 (6 bases). V was pared by 1 base and J by 4 bases, with 11 bases between. This CDR3 has 15 residues. CDR1 and CDR2 from the germline V gene are MNHNS and SASEGT. The CDR3 nucleotides are TGTGCCAGCAGTGAAGAGGCGGGATGGTACAATGAGCAGTTCTTC. It is translated as CASSEEAGWYNEQFF.

The V and J genes are TRBV19 and TRBJ2-2; TRBD2 aligns across 9 bases. The CDR3 length is 16 residues. Germline CDR1 LNHDA, CDR2 SQIVND (reference sequence). V trimming: 3 bases; J trimming: 3 bases; junction bases outside the gene matches: 5. The chain's CDR3 is CASSMGTSMDTGELFF. DNA for the CDR3: TGTGCCAGTAGTATGGGGACTAGCATGGACACCGGGGAGCTGTTTTTT.

The J gene is TRBJ1-1, the V gene TRBV6-1; D is unresolved. CDR1 is MNHNS and CDR2 is SASEGT in the germline V gene. The CDR3 sequence is 12 residues long. The germline V and J ends were trimmed by 8 bases and 1 base, with 8 bases remaining between them. CDR3 nucleotide sequence: TGTGCCAGCGGCTCTTGGAACACTGAAGCTTTCTTT. Protein sequence: CASGSWNTEAFF.